This T cell receptor beta chain was identified during a study of cytomegalovirus exposure and HLA in healthy donors. Concerning this clone itself: Its target is unknown.

Trimming took 6 bases from V and 2 from J; bases not matched to a gene: 7. The CDR3 is 15 amino acids. Germline CDR1 is ENHRY and CDR2 is SYGVKD. PCR amplification relied on 60 Vbeta primers (plus 13 Jbeta primers). Sequencing used immunoSEQ multiplex PCR; TCRdb keeps in-frame clones, though not all of them. The sample table sets out approximately 120,000 clones. Notes on the study in general: 150 or so TCR beta chains were listed as cytomegalovirus-associated. Some V segments, including TRBV6-2 and TRBV6-3, were excluded as indistinguishable.

The V gene is TRBV10-3, the J gene TRBJ2-5; 9 bases agree with TRBD1. The material sequenced was PBMCs. The receptor was derived from a man aged 18 to 30 in good health and CMV-seronegative. The CDR3 region is CAISSTGGPQETQYF. The CDR3 bases are TGTGCCATCAGCTCTACAGGGGGCCCGCAAGAGACCCAGTACTTC.